Sequencing of this TCR beta chain was carried out in a study of control samples from healthy donors and cancer patients. This table comes from immunoSEQ multiplex PCR, and its TCRdb copy is limited to in-frame clones, with some not included. The table has roughly 94,000 clones, 84% seen once. The CDR3 has 16 amino acids. The germline CDR1 and CDR2 sequences are MGHDK and SYGVNS. The J segment lost 5 bases and the V segment lost 2 bases, leaving 9 bases of the junction unmatched. What was sequenced was PBMCs. The chain has TRBV25-1 and TRBJ1-1, with TRBD1 matching 9 bases. This receptor was identified in a man in his sixties or seventies with lung cancer. For the CDR3, the DNA is TGTGCCAGCAGTGAAAAATTGGGACAGGGAAGGACTGAAGCTTTCTTT. It translates to CASSEKLGQGRTEAFF.